The 19 T cell receptor beta chains below all came from one sample that was sequenced in a study of T-cell reconstitution after alpha-beta-depleted transplantation in children. Unique molecular identifiers were incorporated into the prepared TCRbeta library. TCRdb analysed the PCR reads with MiXCR anew, one entry per CDR3 protein. The repertoire has some 500,000 distinct CDR3 sequences, approximately 20% of them found once; the top ten carry 3.3%. The sample here was PBMCs from the stem cell graft donor, taken from the stem cell graft. Every receptor here comes from a human donor who donated a stem cell graft to a child with acute lymphoblastic leukemia.

The chain is built from TRBV5-1 and TRBJ1-2; perhaps TRBD1 as D (5 bases). Germline V gene data show CDR1 as SGHRS and CDR2 as YFSETQ. Deletions cut 5 bases from V and 3 bases from J, with 14 bases between. The CDR3 has 14 amino acids. The CDR3 nucleotides read TGCGCCAGCAGGCGGGACGGATTCTACTATGGCTACACCTTC. Translation gives CASRRDGFYYGYTF.

This clonotype was seen only a few times. The V gene is TRBV12-3 or TRBV12-4, the J gene TRBJ2-7, with 13 nucleotides matching TRBD2. The CDR3 sequence is 15 residues long. The V and J ends lost 7 bases and 2 bases, in that order; junction bases with no gene match: 5. In DNA form, the CDR3 reads TGTGCCAGCACCCCGGGACTAGCGGGAACCTACGAGCAGTACTTC. It specifies CASTPGLAGTYEQYF.

In its sample, this clonotype was seen a few times. The CDR3 DNA follows: TGCGCCAGCAGCTTGACTCCGGGACAACCTAATGAAAAACTGTTTTTT. This gives the protein CASSLTPGQPNEKLFF. V is TRBV5-1 and J is TRBJ1-4, with D tentatively TRBD1 (6 bases). CDR1 and CDR2 (germline): SGHRS, YFSETQ. The CDR3 has 16 residues. The V gene lost 1 base and the J gene lost 3 bases, with 13 bases spanning the gap.

The chain employs TRBV20-1 and TRBJ2-7, with D perhaps matching TRBD2 (6 bases). Germline V gene data show CDR1 as DFQATT and CDR2 as SNEGSKA (reference sequence). The CDR3 is 13 residues long. Trimming pared 6 bases from V and 6 bases from J, leaving 18 bases between. CDR3 bases: TGCAGTGCCCGTGGGGGGATCTTAGGCGAGCAGTACTTC. It is translated as CSARGGILGEQYF.

The rearrangement joins TRBV6-5 to TRBJ2-7; a possible D gene is TRBD2 (7 bases). The germline V and J ends were trimmed by 6 bases and 7 bases, with 22 bases remaining between them. The CDR3 length is 15 residues. The V gene's germline CDR1 is MNHEY and CDR2 SVGAGI. This CDR3 reads CASSLLAGALEEQYF. The CDR3 nucleotides are TGTGCCAGCAGCCTCCTGGCGGGGGCCTTGGAGGAGCAGTACTTC.

The chain is built from TRBV5-4 and TRBJ2-3; unclear D gene. This CDR3 contains 13 residues. Looked up from germline, CDR1 is SGHNT and CDR2 is YYREEE (reference sequence). The V and J ends lost 4 bases and 5 bases respectively, with 11 bases between them. The CDR3 sequence: CASSTKGLDTQYF. CDR3 in DNA: TGTGCCAGCAGCACAAAGGGCCTAGATACGCAGTATTTT. The full variable domain, completed using reference TRBV5-4 and TRBJ2-3, is ETGVTQSPTHLIKTRGQQVTLRCSSQSGHNTVSWYQQALGQGPQFIFQYYREEENGRGNFPPRFSGLQFPNYSSELNVNALELDDSALYLCASSTKGLDTQYFGPGTRLTVL.

In this sample, this clonotype turned up a few times. The chain is built from TRBV29-1 and TRBJ2-7, with 8 bases that match TRBD2. V trimming: 5 bases; J trimming: 3 bases; junction bases outside the gene matches: 18. The CDR3 length is 17 residues. Germline V gene data show CDR1 as SQVTM and CDR2 as ANQGSEA. The CDR3, as DNA: TGCAGCGTTAGAGAGAGTCGAGGGACTAGGGGGATCTACGAGCAGTACTTC. Amino acids: CSVRESRGTRGIYEQYF.

This sequence joins TRBV9 and TRBJ2-5; D gene unclear. The V gene's germline CDR1 is SGDLS and CDR2 YYNGEE. Between the trimmed V and J ends, which lost 0 bases and 2 bases, there was a span of 17 bases. The CDR3 sequence is 17 residues long. The CDR3 region is CASSVGEVTYLQETQYF. CDR3 bases: TGTGCCAGCAGCGTAGGAGAGGTTACATACTTACAAGAGACCCAGTACTTC.

The chain joins TRBV9 to TRBJ2-7; 8 nucleotides align to TRBD2. The germline gives CDR1 SGDLS, CDR2 YYNGEE. Trimming cost V 0 bases and J 7 bases; bases outside gene matches: 12. The CDR3 has 16 amino acids. CDR3 bases: TGTGCCAGCAGCGTAGGTAGCGGGGCTACGAAAGGGGAGCAGTACTTC. Protein product: CASSVGSGATKGEQYF.

This chain uses TRBV15 with TRBJ2-1, with 11 bases matching TRBD1. This CDR3 comprises 15 residues. The junction had 5 bases not matched to a gene; V was cut back by 0 bases and J by 10 bases. Germline V gives CDR1 LNHNV, CDR2 YYDKDF (reference sequence). The CDR3 loop reads CATSRDPDRGREQFF. The CDR3 DNA reads TGTGCCACCAGCAGAGATCCGGACAGGGGGCGCGAGCAGTTCTTC.

The gene calls are TRBV6-1 and TRBJ1-5; no reliable D call. The CDR3 is 18 residues long. Germline assignment: CDR1 MNHNS and CDR2 SASEGT. Between the trimmed V and J ends, which lost 3 bases and 0 bases, there was a span of 18 bases. Here the CDR3 DNA reads TGTGCCAGCAGTGAGGGCAGGTACGGGTCATATAGCAATCAGCCCCAGCATTTT. Its protein is CASSEGRYGSYSNQPQHF.

This chain links TRBV5-6 with TRBJ2-7; 14 bases line up with TRBD2. V lost 3 bases and J lost 5; bases outside the gene matches: 7. Germline V CDR1 and CDR2: SGHDT, YYEEEE. The CDR3 consists of 16 residues. CDR3 bases: TGTGCCAGCAGCTCTGGGACTAGCGGGAGCTGGCACGAGCAGTACTTC. This sequence encodes CASSSGTSGSWHEQYF.

This clonotype was counted between two and nine times. The rearrangement uses TRBV27 and TRBJ2-7, with 8 bases lining up with TRBD2. From germline, CDR1 is MNHEY and CDR2 SMNVEV (reference sequence). The CDR3 length is 16 residues. V lost 2 bases and J lost 3; bases outside the gene matches: 9. CDR3 nucleotide sequence: TGTGCCAGCAGTTTAGCGGCGGGGGGCTCCTTCTACGAGCAGTACTTC. Protein sequence: CASSLAAGGSFYEQYF.

This clonotype was seen a handful of times. V and J are TRBV6-5 and TRBJ2-1, with D unresolved. The germline gives CDR1 MNHEY, CDR2 SVGAGI. The germline V and J ends were trimmed by 0 bases and 8 bases, with 14 bases remaining between them. There are 15 residues in the CDR3. For the CDR3, the DNA is TGTGCCAGCAGTTACTCACGGCCGGCTTACGATGAGCAGTTCTTC. It is translated as CASSYSRPAYDEQFF.

The table lists this clonotype with a few counts. The genes are TRBV12-3 or TRBV12-4 and TRBJ1-1; a possible D gene is TRBD1 (6 bases). The V end was cut by 0 bases, the J end by 5 bases, with 10 bases between. The CDR3 is 14 residues long. The CDR3 DNA reads TGTGCCAGCAGTTTAGCAGAACAGGGAACTGAAGCTTTCTTT. This gives the protein CASSLAEQGTEAFF.

This clonotype occurred a few times. V and J are TRBV5-1 and TRBJ2-1; 9 bases match TRBD2. Losses at the gene ends were 2 bases for V and 0 bases for J; bases not matched to a gene: 6. CDR1 SGHRS and CDR2 YFSETQ come from the germline V gene. The CDR3 extends over 17 amino acids. The CDR3 here is CASSFLSGSNSYNEQFF. The CDR3 DNA reads as TGCGCCAGCAGCTTCCTTAGCGGGAGTAACTCCTACAATGAGCAGTTCTTC.

The V call is TRBV11-2, the J call TRBJ1-1; D is unresolved. Germline V gene sequence: CDR1 SGHAT, CDR2 FQNNGV. Trimming stripped 0 bases from V and 6 bases from J, with 11 bases between. The CDR3 has 14 amino acids. The CDR3 loop reads CASSLDTGGPEAFF. CDR3 sequence (DNA): TGTGCCAGCAGCTTAGATACGGGCGGCCCTGAAGCTTTCTTT.

This clonotype came up a few times. V and J are TRBV5-5 and TRBJ1-1, with a weak D call TRBD1 (5 bases). CDR3 size: 17 residues. V was trimmed by 0 bases and J by 0 bases, leaving 15 bases between them. The germline V gene encodes CDR1 SGHKS and CDR2 YYEKEE (reference sequence). The CDR3 region has the DNA TGTGCCAGCAGCTTGGAGCTACAAGGGACGGTGAACACTGAAGCTTTCTTT. It specifies CASSLELQGTVNTEAFF.

This clonotype was picked up a small number of times. The chain recombines TRBV11-2 with TRBJ2-1; 9 bases are shared with TRBD2. The junction had 10 bases not matched to a gene; V was cut back by 0 bases and J by 10 bases. The CDR3 is 16 amino acids. The germline V gene has CDR1 SGHAT and CDR2 FQNNGV. CDR3 sequence (DNA): TGTGCCAGCAGCTTAGAGCGGGCGGGGGGGCTGGAGGAGCAGTTCTTC. Protein sequence: CASSLERAGGLEEQFF.